Sequencing of this T cell receptor beta chain was carried out in a study of cytomegalovirus exposure and HLA in healthy donors. Background on the study: Counted in an early data release were 65 million to 100 million unique TCRs from HLA-typed donors. The study's findings and limits: TCR beta V- and J-gene trimming, according to a later analysis, was linked to a missense DCLRE1C variant. It was only CMV serostatus that was available as immune exposure information.

With respect to this clone: Its antigen is as yet unknown.

Primers included in the PCR were 60 Vbeta and 13 Jbeta primers. Here immunoSEQ multiplex PCR was the method, and the copy in TCRdb shows in-frame clones only, minus some. The sample includes about 170,000 clones, 77% of them seen just once. The V gene's germline CDR1 is MNHEY and CDR2 SMNVEV (reference sequence). With 5 bases removed from V and 3 bases from J, the gap between germline ends came to 16 bases. There are 15 residues in the CDR3. The receptor was derived from a woman in her thirties in good health and CMV-seropositive. This chain links TRBV27 with TRBJ1-2; TRBD1 might be the D (6 bases). The material sequenced was PBMCs. The CDR3 nucleotides read TGTGCCAGCAGTCCGCGCCGGGGGGCTGACTATGGCTACACCTTC. Its protein is CASSPRRGADYGYTF.